This TCR beta chain was obtained from a study of cytomegalovirus exposure and HLA in healthy donors. The J segment lost 16 bases and the V segment lost 0 bases, leaving 9 bases of the junction unmatched. The germline V gene encodes CDR1 SGHRS and CDR2 YFSETQ. The length of the CDR3 is 13 residues. Both 60 Vbeta primers and 13 Jbeta primers went into the PCR. The protocol was immunoSEQ multiplex PCR, while the TCRdb copy is restricted to in-frame clones and leaves out a portion. The sample has about 110,000 clones; approximately 76% are singletons. This receptor was identified in a young man in good health and CMV-seronegative. The chain employs TRBV5-1 and TRBJ2-1; 8 bases match TRBD1. What was sequenced was PBMCs. DNA of the CDR3: TGCGCCAGCAGCTTGGCCGGACAGGGTGATCTTTTCTTC. Translation: CASSLAGQGDLFF.